Presented here are 12 T cell receptor beta chains from one specimen sequenced in a study of blood T cell repertoires in COVID-19. Assay used: immunoSEQ multiplex PCR; TCRdb lists only in-frame clones, some missing. The sample has some 390,000 clones, over 85% seen once. Sequencing was performed on PBMCs or T cells enriched from blood (not recorded which). The origin of the receptors is a woman between 25 and 40 years old who had recovered from COVID-19.

The chain employs TRBV7-2 and TRBJ2-2; 7 positions agree with TRBD1. V gave up 3 bases and J gave up 1 base; unmatched junction bases: 2. The V gene's germline CDR1 is SGHTA and CDR2 FQGNSA. This CDR3 spans 15 amino acids. As DNA, the CDR3 is TGTGCCAGCAGCTTGGGACAGCGGAACACCGGGGAGCTGTTTTTT. It translates to CASSLGQRNTGELFF.

The gene calls are TRBV18 and TRBJ2-3; D remains ambiguous. Trimming stripped 5 bases from V and 2 bases from J, with 8 bases between. The CDR3 runs to 13 residues. Germline V lookup: CDR1 KGHSH, CDR2 LQKENI. CDR3 in DNA: TGTGCCAGCTCAGGGCAGAACACAGATACGCAGTATTTT. Protein sequence: CASSGQNTDTQYF.

V usage is TRBV9 and J usage is TRBJ2-1; D might be TRBD2 (6 bases). V lost 1 base and J lost 7, with 9 bases in between. Germline V gene data show CDR1 as SGDLS and CDR2 as YYNGEE. The CDR3 consists of 13 residues. In DNA form, the CDR3 reads TGTGCCAGCAGCGTATCGGGAGTTAATGAGCAGTTCTTC. Residues: CASSVSGVNEQFF.

This clone was counted at least ten times. The chain carries TRBV25-1 and TRBJ1-2; maybe TRBD1 (5 bases). This CDR3 comprises 12 residues. The germline CDR1 and CDR2 sequences are MGHDK and SYGVNS. Trimming pared 3 bases from V and 4 bases from J, leaving 6 bases between. Here the CDR3 reads CASSDQGYGYTF. The DNA of the CDR3 is TGTGCCAGCAGTGATCAGGGCTATGGCTACACCTTC.

This chain uses TRBV28 with TRBJ1-5, with D possibly being TRBD1 (6 bases). Trimming cost V 6 bases and J 3 bases, with 9 bases left between them. Germline CDR1 reads MDHEN; CDR2 reads SYDVKM. The CDR3 has 13 residues. In DNA form, the CDR3 reads TGTGCCAGCAGAGGACAGTACAATCAGCCCCAGCATTTT. It is translated as CASRGQYNQPQHF.

The chain links TRBV29-1 to TRBJ2-2; TRBD2 matches 11 bases. The CDR3 loop spans 14 amino acids. J was trimmed by 8 bases and V by 7 bases; bases with no gene match: 9. Per the germline V gene, CDR1 is SQVTM and CDR2 is ANQGSEA. CDR3 region: CSAKLAGVSGELFF. The CDR3 bases are TGCAGCGCCAAACTAGCGGGAGTTTCTGGGGAGCTGTTTTTT.

The chain recombines TRBV29-1 with TRBJ2-7, with 15 bases that match TRBD2. Per the germline V gene, CDR1 is SQVTM and CDR2 is ANQGSEA. The CDR3 loop spans 15 amino acids. V lost 3 bases, J lost 1 base, and 1 base stayed unmatched. The CDR3 spells CSVEGLAGGSYEQYF. CDR3 nucleotides: TGCAGCGTTGAGGGACTAGCGGGGGGTTCCTACGAGCAGTACTTC.

The chain joins TRBV4-1 to TRBJ2-3; 9 bases are shared with TRBD2. The CDR3 covers 16 residues. V lost 1 base, J lost 3 bases, and 5 bases stayed unmatched. Germline assignment: CDR1 MGHRA and CDR2 YSYEKL. CDR3 DNA: TGCGCCAGCAGCCAAGGAGAGCGGGGGGCTACAGATACGCAGTATTTT. Translation: CASSQGERGATDTQYF.

The chain combines TRBV7-9 with TRBJ1-6; D is undetermined. Germline V gene sequence: CDR1 SEHNR, CDR2 FQNEAQ (reference sequence). This CDR3 is built from 14 residues. V was clipped by 4 bases and J by 9 bases, with 13 bases between them. The CDR3 nucleotides are TGTGCCAGCAGCTCTCCCAGGCGGGGTTCACCCCTCCACTTT. Its protein product is CASSSPRRGSPLHF.

The chain combines TRBV7-2 with TRBJ1-1; a weak D match, TRBD1 (5 bases). Trimming removed 4 bases at V and 1 base at J, with 7 bases between. The CDR3 contains 13 residues. Per the germline V gene, CDR1 is SGHTA and CDR2 is FQGNSA. In DNA form, the CDR3 reads TGTGCCAGCAGCTCAGGACAGAACACTGAAGCTTTCTTT. It is translated as CASSSGQNTEAFF.

J is TRBJ1-1 and V is TRBV2; no clear D gene. Trimming shortened V by 4 bases and J by 0 bases, and 6 bases separated the two germline ends. The CDR3 runs 13 residues. Germline V CDR1 and CDR2: SNHLY, FYNNEI. In nucleotides, the CDR3 is TGTGCCAGCAGTGGGCACCTGAACACTGAAGCTTTCTTT. Residues: CASSGHLNTEAFF.

This clone showed up just once. The chain uses TRBV18 and TRBJ2-1; the D gene is possibly TRBD1 (5 bases). Trimming pared 3 bases from V and 7 bases from J, leaving 10 bases between. Germline CDR1 and CDR2: KGHSH and LQKENI. The CDR3 spans 13 residues. The CDR3 sequence: CASSPRQKNEQFF. CDR3 in DNA: TGTGCCAGCTCACCCCGACAGAAGAATGAGCAGTTCTTC.